This T cell receptor (beta chain) derives from a study of cytomegalovirus exposure and HLA in healthy donors. 60 Vbeta and 13 Jbeta primers were used in PCR. TCRdb's copy holds only in-frame clones and misses some; the assay was immunoSEQ multiplex PCR. This sample has about 34,000 clones, with around 70% found just once. Trimming took off 1 base at V and 0 bases at J, with 11 bases between the two ends. The CDR3 covers 16 residues. The V gene's germline CDR1 is PRHDT and CDR2 FYEKMQ (reference sequence). Study-level results: Links to common viral pathogens appeared, in a later analysis, for several of the most significant clusters. As confirmed in vitro, a few CMV-associated chains were specific for CMV antigens.

For this clone: Its cognate antigen is unknown.

The chain joins TRBV13 to TRBJ2-3; the D gene is possibly TRBD2 (6 bases). This clonotype was obtained from a man in his forties in good health and CMV-seropositive. The sequencing input was PBMCs. The DNA for the CDR3 is TGTGCCAGCAGCTTAGTTGGCGGGACTAGCACAGATACGCAGTATTTT. This translates into CASSLVGGTSTDTQYF.